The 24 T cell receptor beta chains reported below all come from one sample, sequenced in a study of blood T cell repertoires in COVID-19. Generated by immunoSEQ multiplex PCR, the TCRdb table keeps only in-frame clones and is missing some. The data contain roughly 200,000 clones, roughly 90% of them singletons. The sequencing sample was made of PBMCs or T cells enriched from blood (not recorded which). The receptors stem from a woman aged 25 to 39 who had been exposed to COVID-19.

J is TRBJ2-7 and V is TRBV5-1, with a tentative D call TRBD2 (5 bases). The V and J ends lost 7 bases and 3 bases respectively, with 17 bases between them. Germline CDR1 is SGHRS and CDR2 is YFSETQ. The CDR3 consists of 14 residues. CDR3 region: CASSSSTGGYEQYF. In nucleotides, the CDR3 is TGCGCCAGCTCCAGCTCCACCGGAGGCTACGAGCAGTACTTC.

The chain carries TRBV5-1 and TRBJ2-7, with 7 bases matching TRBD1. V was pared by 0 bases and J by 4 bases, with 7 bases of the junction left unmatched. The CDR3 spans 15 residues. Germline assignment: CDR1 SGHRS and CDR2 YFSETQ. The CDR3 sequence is CASSLAPGTAYEQYF. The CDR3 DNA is TGCGCCAGCAGCTTGGCCCCCGGGACAGCTTACGAGCAGTACTTC.

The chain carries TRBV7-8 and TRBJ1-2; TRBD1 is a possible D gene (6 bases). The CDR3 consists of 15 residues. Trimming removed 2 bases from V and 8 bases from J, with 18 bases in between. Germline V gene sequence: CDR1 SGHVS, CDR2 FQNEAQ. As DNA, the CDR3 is TGTGCCAGCAGCTTATCTTCAGGGGCGAAACGAGGCTACACCTTC. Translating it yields CASSLSSGAKRGYTF.

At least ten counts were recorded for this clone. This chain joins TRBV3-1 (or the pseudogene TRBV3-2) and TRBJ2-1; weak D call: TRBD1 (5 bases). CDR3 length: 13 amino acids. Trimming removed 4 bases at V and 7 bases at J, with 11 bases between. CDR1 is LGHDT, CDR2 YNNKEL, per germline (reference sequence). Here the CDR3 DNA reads TGTGCCAGCAGCCTGACAGTTTGGAATGAGCAGTTCTTC. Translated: CASSLTVWNEQFF.

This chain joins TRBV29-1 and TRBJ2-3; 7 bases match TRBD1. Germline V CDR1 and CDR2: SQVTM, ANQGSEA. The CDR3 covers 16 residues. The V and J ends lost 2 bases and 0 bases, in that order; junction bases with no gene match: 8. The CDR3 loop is CSVERGRAPSTDTQYF. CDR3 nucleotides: TGCAGCGTTGAAAGGGGGCGGGCCCCTAGCACAGATACGCAGTATTTT.

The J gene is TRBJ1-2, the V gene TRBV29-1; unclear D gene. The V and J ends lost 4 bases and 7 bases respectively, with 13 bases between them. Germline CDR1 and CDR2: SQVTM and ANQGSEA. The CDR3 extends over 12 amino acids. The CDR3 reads CSVGSITGGYTF. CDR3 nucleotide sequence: TGCAGCGTTGGGAGCATCACCGGTGGCTACACCTTC.

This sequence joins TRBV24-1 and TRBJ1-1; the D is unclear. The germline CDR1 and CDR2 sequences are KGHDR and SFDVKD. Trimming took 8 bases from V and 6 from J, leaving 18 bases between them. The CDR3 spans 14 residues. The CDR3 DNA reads TGTGCCACCAAAGCCGTGGGTGACACTGCTGAAGCTTTCTTT. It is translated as CATKAVGDTAEAFF.

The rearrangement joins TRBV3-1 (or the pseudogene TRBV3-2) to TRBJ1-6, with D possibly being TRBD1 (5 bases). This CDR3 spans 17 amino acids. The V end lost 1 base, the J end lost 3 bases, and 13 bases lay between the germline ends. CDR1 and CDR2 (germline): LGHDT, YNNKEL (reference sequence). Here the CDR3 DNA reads TGTGCCAGCAGCCAAGGACCGACAGCAGTCTATAATTCACCCCTCCACTTT. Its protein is CASSQGPTAVYNSPLHF.

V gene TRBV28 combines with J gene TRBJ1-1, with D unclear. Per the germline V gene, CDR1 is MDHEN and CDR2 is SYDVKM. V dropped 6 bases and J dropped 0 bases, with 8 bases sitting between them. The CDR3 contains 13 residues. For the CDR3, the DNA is TGTGCCAGCAGGAAGCAGGTGAACACTGAAGCTTTCTTT. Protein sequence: CASRKQVNTEAFF. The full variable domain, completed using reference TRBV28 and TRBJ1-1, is DVKVTQSSRYLVKRTGEKVFLECVQDMDHENMFWYRQDPGLGLRLIYFSYDVKMKEKGDIPEGYSVSREKKERFSLILESASTNQTSMYLCASRKQVNTEAFFGQGTRLTVV.

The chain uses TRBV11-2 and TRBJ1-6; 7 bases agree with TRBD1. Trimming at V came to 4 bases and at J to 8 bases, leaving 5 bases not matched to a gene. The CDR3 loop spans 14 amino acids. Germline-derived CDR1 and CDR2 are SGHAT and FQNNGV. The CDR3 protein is CASSSTGKDSPLHF. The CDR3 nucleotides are TGTGCCAGCAGCTCGACAGGGAAGGATTCACCCCTCCACTTT.

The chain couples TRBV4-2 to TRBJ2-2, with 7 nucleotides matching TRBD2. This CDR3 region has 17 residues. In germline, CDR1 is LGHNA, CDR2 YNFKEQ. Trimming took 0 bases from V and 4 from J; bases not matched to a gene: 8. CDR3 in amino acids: CASSQDGGERSTGELFF. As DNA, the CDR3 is TGTGCCAGCAGCCAAGATGGGGGGGAGCGGAGCACCGGGGAGCTGTTTTTT.

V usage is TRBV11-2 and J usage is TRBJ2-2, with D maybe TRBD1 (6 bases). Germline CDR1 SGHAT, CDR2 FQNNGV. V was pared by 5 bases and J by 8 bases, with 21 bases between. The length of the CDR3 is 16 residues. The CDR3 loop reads CASSPGSHQGFGELFF. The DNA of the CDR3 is TGTGCCAGCAGCCCCGGGTCCCATCAGGGGTTTGGGGAGCTGTTTTTT.

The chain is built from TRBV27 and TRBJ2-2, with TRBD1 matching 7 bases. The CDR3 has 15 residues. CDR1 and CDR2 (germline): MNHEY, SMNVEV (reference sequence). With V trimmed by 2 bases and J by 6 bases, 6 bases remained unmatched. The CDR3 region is CASSLRGQSPGELFF. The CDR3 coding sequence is TGTGCCAGCAGTTTACGGGGACAGAGCCCCGGGGAGCTGTTTTTT.

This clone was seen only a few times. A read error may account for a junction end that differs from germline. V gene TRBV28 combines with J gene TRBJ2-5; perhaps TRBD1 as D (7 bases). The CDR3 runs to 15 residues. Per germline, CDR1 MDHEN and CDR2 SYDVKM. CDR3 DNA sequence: TGTGCCATCAGTCGACAGGGAGGTCTACAAGAGACCCAGTACTTC. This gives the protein CAISRQGGLQETQYF.

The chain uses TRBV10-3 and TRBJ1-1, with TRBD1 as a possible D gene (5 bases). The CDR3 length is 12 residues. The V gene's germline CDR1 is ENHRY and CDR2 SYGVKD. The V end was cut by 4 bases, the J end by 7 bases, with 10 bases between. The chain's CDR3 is CAISGQNLEAFF. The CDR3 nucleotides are TGTGCCATCAGTGGACAGAACCTTGAAGCTTTCTTT.

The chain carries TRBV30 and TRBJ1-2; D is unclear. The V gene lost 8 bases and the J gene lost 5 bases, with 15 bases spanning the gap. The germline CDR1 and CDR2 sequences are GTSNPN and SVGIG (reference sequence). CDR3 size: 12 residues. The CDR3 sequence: CARRGVLYGYTF. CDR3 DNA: TGTGCCCGCCGTGGAGTCCTTTATGGCTACACCTTC.

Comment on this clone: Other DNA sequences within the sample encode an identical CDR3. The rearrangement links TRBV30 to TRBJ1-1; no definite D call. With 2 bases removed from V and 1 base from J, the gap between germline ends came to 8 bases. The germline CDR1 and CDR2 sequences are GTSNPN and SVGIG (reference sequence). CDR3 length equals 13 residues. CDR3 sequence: CAWSLQPNTEAFF. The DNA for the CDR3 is TGTGCCTGGAGTTTACAGCCGAACACTGAAGCTTTCTTT.

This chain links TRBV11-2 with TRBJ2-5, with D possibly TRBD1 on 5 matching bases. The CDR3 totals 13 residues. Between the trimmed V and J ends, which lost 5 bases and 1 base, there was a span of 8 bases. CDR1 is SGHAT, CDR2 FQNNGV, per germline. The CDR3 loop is CASSQGVQETQYF. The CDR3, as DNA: TGTGCCAGCAGCCAAGGGGTCCAAGAGACCCAGTACTTC.

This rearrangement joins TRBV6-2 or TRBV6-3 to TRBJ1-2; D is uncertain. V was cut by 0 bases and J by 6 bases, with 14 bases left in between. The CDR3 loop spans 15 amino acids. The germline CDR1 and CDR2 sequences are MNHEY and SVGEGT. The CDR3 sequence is CASSYSSNWRDGYTF. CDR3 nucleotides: TGTGCCAGCAGTTACTCGAGTAATTGGAGGGATGGCTACACCTTC.

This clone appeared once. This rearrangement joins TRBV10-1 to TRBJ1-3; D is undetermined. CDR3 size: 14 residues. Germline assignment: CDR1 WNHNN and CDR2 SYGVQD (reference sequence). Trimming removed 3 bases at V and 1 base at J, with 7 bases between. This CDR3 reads CASSDGISGNTIYF. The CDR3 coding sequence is TGCGCCAGCAGTGATGGCATATCTGGAAACACCATATATTTT.

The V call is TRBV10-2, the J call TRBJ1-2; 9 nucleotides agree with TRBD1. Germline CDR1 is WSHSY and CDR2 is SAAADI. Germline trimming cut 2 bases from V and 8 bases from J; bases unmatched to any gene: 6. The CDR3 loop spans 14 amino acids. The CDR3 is CASSETGGAGGYTF. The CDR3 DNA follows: TGCGCCAGCAGTGAGACAGGGGGCGCAGGAGGCTACACCTTC.

CDR3 sequence (DNA): TGCGCCAGCAAGGGGGTCTTGAACACTGAAGCTTTCTTT. This sequence encodes CASKGVLNTEAFF. The chain recombines TRBV10-1 with TRBJ1-1; possible D gene TRBD1, 6 bases. The germline V gene encodes CDR1 WNHNN and CDR2 SYGVQD (reference sequence). This CDR3 contains 13 residues. V was cut by 7 bases and J by 0 bases, with 9 bases left in between.

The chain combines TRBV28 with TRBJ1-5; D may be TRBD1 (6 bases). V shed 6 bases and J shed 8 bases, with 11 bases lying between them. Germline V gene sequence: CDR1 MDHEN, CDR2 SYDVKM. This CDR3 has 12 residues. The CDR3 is CASSHYREPQHF. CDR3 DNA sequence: TGTGCCAGCAGCCACTACAGGGAGCCCCAGCATTTT.

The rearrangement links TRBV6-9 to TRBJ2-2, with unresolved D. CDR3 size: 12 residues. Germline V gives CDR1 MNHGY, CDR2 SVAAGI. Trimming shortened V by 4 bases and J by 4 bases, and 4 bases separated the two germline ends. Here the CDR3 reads CASSSVTGELFF. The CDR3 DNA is TGTGCCAGCAGTTCAGTCACCGGGGAGCTGTTTTTT.